This T cell receptor beta chain was recorded in a study of blood T cell repertoires in COVID-19. The J segment lost 2 bases and the V segment lost 1 base, leaving 6 bases of the junction unmatched. Germline loops: CDR1 SGHAT, CDR2 FQDESV (reference sequence). The CDR3 has 16 residues. Authors' methods: Amplification from reference gene primers served as the basis for estimated nucleated cell counts. TCRdb's table, derived via immunoSEQ multiplex PCR, lists solely in-frame clones and lacks some. The D gene and trimming were derived from the DNA, and the V and J assignments and clone size from that table. The sample carries under 350,000 clones, roughly 85% recorded once. Cohorts were based on clinical histories the participants reported.

This chain joins TRBV11-1 and TRBJ2-7, with 9 bases matching TRBD2. The sample taken for sequencing was PBMCs or T cells enriched from blood (not recorded which). This receptor was obtained from a woman aged 35 to 49 with acute COVID-19. The CDR3 nucleotides read TGTGCCAGCAGCTTAGGGGCTAGCGGGAACACCTACGAGCAGTACTTC. As protein: CASSLGASGNTYEQYF.